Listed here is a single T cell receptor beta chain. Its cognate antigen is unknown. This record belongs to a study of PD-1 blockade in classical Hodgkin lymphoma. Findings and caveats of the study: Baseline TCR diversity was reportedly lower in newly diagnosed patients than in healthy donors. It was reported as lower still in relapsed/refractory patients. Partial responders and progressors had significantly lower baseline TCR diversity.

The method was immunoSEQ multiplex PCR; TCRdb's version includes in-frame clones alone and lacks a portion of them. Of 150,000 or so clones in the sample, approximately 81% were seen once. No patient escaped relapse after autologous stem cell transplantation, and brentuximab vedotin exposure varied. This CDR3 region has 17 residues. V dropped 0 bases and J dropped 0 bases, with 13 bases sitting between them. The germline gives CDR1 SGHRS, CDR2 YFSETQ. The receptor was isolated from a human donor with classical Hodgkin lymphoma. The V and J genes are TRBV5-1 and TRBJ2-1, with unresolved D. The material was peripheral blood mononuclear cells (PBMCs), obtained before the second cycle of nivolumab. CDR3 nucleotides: TGCGCCAGCAGCTTGGGTCTTAGCCTGAGCTCCTACAATGAGCAGTTCTTC. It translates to CASSLGLSLSSYNEQFF.